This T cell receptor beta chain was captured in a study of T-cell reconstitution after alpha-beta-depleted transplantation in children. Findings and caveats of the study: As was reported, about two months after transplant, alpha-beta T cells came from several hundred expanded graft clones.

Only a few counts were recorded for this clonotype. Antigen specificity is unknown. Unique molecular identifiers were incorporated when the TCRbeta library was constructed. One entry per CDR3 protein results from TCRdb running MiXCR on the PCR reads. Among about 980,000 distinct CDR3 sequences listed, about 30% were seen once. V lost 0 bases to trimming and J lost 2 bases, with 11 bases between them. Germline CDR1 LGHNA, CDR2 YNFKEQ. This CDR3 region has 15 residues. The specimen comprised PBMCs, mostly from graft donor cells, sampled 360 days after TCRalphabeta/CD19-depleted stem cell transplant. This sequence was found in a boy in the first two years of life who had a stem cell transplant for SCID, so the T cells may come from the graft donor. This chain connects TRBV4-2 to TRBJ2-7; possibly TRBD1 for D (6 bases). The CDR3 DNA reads TGTGCCAGCAGCCAAGATTTAGCAGGGGCCTACGAGCAGTACTTC. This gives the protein CASSQDLAGAYEQYF.